This T cell receptor beta chain came from a study of cytomegalovirus exposure and HLA in healthy donors (dated 2017 in TCRdb). In the study overall: In an earlier analysis of 550 to 750 of the donors, under 300 Gb of sequence data and 90 million to 120 million unique TCR beta sequences from 150 million to 200 million T cells were reported. An early release that covered about 640 HLA-typed donors contained approximately 290 gigabases of sequencing data and tens of millions of unique TCR sequences. The later analysis used no new phenotypic data to find candidate immune exposures, relying instead on TCR beta sequences and their occurrence across donors. The study aimed to test whether cataloging public T cell receptors could reveal signatures of past pathogen exposure. A later genetic analysis used genome-wide SNP genotypes for 398 of the 666 donors, treating that subset as a discovery cohort. The T cell repertoires of 550 to 850 subjects were profiled by immunosequencing and related to cytomegalovirus serostatus. Of the approximately 400 genotyped donors, roughly 80% fell in the genetic ancestry cluster associated with self-reported Caucasian donors. Typing coverage differed by locus: A, B, C, DRB1 and DQB1 were typed in roughly 620-630 donors, DQA1 in 500 to 550, DPA1 in over 600, and DPB1 in 450 to 490. HLA typing covered class I and class II loci at four-digit resolution. In addition to the first cohort of 666 subjects, a separate validation cohort of 120 different subjects was used. Four or five DR-DQ haplotypes were treated as single units for association and clustering because of strong linkage in the cohort. To predict cytomegalovirus infection status, the study combined high-throughput TCR immunosequencing, statistical association of individual TCRs with disease status, and machine learning. A later analysis re-examined previously published TCR beta repertoires from around 670 donors and added high-resolution HLA genotyping to investigate patterns of TCR occurrence. An earlier analysis of fewer than 750 of the donors used high-throughput TCR beta sequencing to judge whether each TCR beta V gene segment behaved as functional or pseudogenic. All discovery cohort repertoires had been generated using a single sequencing platform. Donor age, sex, ethnicity and CMV serostatus were collected together with the repertoire data. Among around 400 genotyped donors of the cohort, an average of about 220,000 unique TCR beta nucleotide sequences was sequenced per donor, of which about 18% were non-productive.

On this clone: Its antigen is not yet known. The input lacks base qualities; no much larger clone sits a single base away.

V and J are truncated by 6 bases and 0 bases respectively, leaving an intervening sequence of 17 bases. The germline V gene (reference sequence) specifies MNHNY as CDR1 and SVGAGI as CDR2. The CDR3, cysteine through phenylalanine, is 16 amino acids long. Only the CDR3 DNA stays, 48 bases, in frame from base 1. The library was prepared using the immunoSEQ multiplex PCR assay. For the multiplex PCR, a mixture combining 60 forward primers for TCR Vbeta segments and 13 reverse primers for TCR Jbeta segments was used. A multiplex PCR assay on genomic DNA amplified the CDR3 region of rearranged TCR beta genes. The Illumina HiSeq System was used to sequence the amplified TCR beta libraries as 87-base-pair reads. As for the original processing: A later analysis tallied 70 million to 100 million unique TCR beta chains across the roughly 610 repertoires, and around 10 million of those chains were shared by two or more donors. A nearest-neighbor algorithm error-corrected the raw reads and collapsed the reads into unique sequences, merging closely related sequences to remove PCR and sequencing errors. Alignment of CDR3 sequences to IMGT reference sequences was used to assign V, D and J gene segments. For a sequence to be retained, at least a six-nucleotide match to both a V gene segment and a J gene segment was required. A rearrangement counted as productive if the CDR3 had no stop codons and remained in frame with V and J, and every other rearrangement counted as non-productive. Following IMGT convention, CDR3 was defined as the stretch from the second conserved V-encoded cysteine up to the conserved J-encoded phenylalanine. Sequences without an unambiguous match to a single V gene segment were excluded from the earlier analysis of about 630 of the donors. An earlier analysis of a few hundred of the donors called V segments functional above 56.7% productive rearrangements and segregating when the between-donor standard deviation exceeded 5%. A statistical classification framework was developed to diagnose cytomegalovirus status using the catalog of TCR beta chain sequences. V and J gene assignment, in a later analysis, came from comparing TCR nucleotide sequences with IMGT/GENE-DB human TR gene sequences. In a later analysis, CDR3 sequences and most-parsimonious VDJ recombination scenarios were assigned using the TCRdist pipeline. In a later analysis, every TCR beta chain was defined by the combination of its CDR3 amino acid sequence and its V-gene family, and reads without a unique V-gene family were dropped. In a later analysis, some 600 highly shared, low-generation-probability nucleotide sequences were removed to address suspected cross-contamination and a sequencing artifact. In a later analysis, a clonal expansion index was calculated for each public chain from normalized within-repertoire ranks of inferred template counts. A later analysis computed generation probabilities with a VDJ recombination model fitted to out-of-frame rearrangements, and checked the results against IGoR. Hypergeometric tests were used in a later analysis to score TCR-TCR, TCR-HLA and TCR-CMV co-occurrence, with a repertoire-size bias correction applied to the TCR pairs. A later analysis estimated false discovery rates by permuting HLA or CMV assignments 20 times. In a later analysis, co-occurring TCRs were grouped using DBSCAN, with TCRdist sequence similarity added in when clustering inside HLA-allele-positive subsets. For co-occurrence clustering, repertoires with fewer than 30,000 or more than 120,000 public chains were excluded, along with roughly five repertoires with anomalous nucleotide sharing. TCRdb mirrors the immuneACCESS table, restricted to in-frame sequences. Some clones are absent from its copies; in checked studies, under half trace to an unresolved V gene, and the reason for the others is unknown. V and J calls and clone size are those listed in that table; D and trimming were worked out from the DNA. Present in this sample are about 160,000 clones, 80% of which were seen just once. About 1.3% of the sample is held by the ten biggest clonotypes.

In total, fewer than 750 healthy bone marrow donors made up the cohort. Cohort members were all nominally healthy when sampled, although unrecorded immune exposures were likely present. The donor tested CMV seronegative, placing the donor among the approximately 400 seronegative members of the cohort. Every donor gave a peripheral blood sample, and the peripheral blood mononuclear cells from that sample were used for TCR beta sequencing. The Qiagen DNeasy Blood Extraction Kit was used to extract genomic DNA from the blood cell samples. The study at large found these results: An association between a missense DCLRE1C variant and V-gene and J-gene trimming of TCR beta chains was found in a later genetic analysis and replicated in an independent cohort. Because HLA typing was missing for some donors at each locus, association tests included only the typed subset. Linkage disequilibrium might explain the correlated functional status among segregating V segments, but an unknown experimental factor could not be excluded. Because the 87-base-pair reads could not distinguish some IMGT-functional V segments, including TRBV6-2 and TRBV6-3, those segments were excluded. Only TCR beta chains were sequenced in this cohort, and the absence of alpha or paired-chain data limited detectable features. In an earlier analysis of about 540 of the donors, most TCR beta V segments were observed in productive rearrangements about 87% or about 30% of the time, broadly matching IMGT annotations. Most TCR sequences were observed very rarely across donors, whereas some public TCRs were present in many individuals. About 17 rarely observed V segments, including chromosome 9 orphons, were excluded from the earlier analysis of approximately 600 of the donors because counts were too low. For the cohort, immune exposure information was limited to CMV serostatus. A later analysis found that TCR association rates varied across HLA loci, with DRB1 alleles showing the most associated TCRs and HLA-C alleles the fewest. Several of the top co-occurrence clusters appeared to be linked to parvovirus B19, influenza, CMV and Epstein-Barr virus, according to a later analysis. Compared with equally common non-associated chains, HLA-associated TCR beta chains in a later analysis were more clonally expanded and had lower generation probabilities. According to a later genetic analysis, donors in an Asian-associated ancestry cluster had fewer N-insertions in productive TCRs than the roughly 700-donor mean. In vitro tests confirmed that a few of the cytomegalovirus-associated TCR beta chains recognize cytomegalovirus antigens. According to the authors, the approach could potentially be generalized to other disease states and immunological phenotypes. A cluster of highly shared sequence variants was judged likely to be a technical artifact of the sequencing pipeline. At a false discovery rate of 0.05, a later analysis linked roughly 17,000 TCR beta sequences to specific HLA alleles. The classifier was reported to diagnose cytomegalovirus status with high specificity and sensitivity in both the original cohort and the validation cohort. Strong co-occurrence of HLA alleles, especially DR and DQ, made assigning TCR associations to individual alleles difficult. According to a later analysis, most CMV-associated TCR beta chains appeared to be HLA-restricted, and the HLA associations seemed to be driven largely by CMV exposure. A total of around 150 TCR beta chains were listed by the study as associated with cytomegalovirus. Presence/absence analyses assumed roughly uniform sequencing depth across donors, an assumption that may not hold. A further reported finding was that TCR beta sequences accurately predicted the HLA-A and HLA-B alleles for most subjects in the first cohort.

The receptor comes from a man aged 25 to 45 in good health and CMV-seronegative. In this chain, TRBV6-6 is recombined with TRBJ1-1, and perhaps TRBD1 as D gene, on 5 matching bases. The source material was PBMCs. This receptor has the CDR3 CASRGGDGEMNTEAFF. The nucleotide sequence reads as follows: TGTGCCAGCAGGGGGGGGGACGGGGAAATGAACACTGAAGCTTTCTTT.